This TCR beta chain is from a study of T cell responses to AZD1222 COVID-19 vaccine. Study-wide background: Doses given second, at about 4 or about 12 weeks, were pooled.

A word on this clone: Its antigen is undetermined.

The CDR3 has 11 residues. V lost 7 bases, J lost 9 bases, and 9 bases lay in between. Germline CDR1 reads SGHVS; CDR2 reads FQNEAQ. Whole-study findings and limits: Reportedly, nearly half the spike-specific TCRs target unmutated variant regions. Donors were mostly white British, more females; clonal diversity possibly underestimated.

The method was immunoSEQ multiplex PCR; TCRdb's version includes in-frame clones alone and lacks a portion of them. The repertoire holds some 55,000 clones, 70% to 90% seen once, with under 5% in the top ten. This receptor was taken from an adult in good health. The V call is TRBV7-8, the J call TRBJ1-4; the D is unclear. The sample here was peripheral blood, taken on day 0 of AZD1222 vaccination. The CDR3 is CASTENQKLFF. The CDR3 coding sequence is TGTGCCAGCACAGAAAATCAAAAACTGTTTTTT.